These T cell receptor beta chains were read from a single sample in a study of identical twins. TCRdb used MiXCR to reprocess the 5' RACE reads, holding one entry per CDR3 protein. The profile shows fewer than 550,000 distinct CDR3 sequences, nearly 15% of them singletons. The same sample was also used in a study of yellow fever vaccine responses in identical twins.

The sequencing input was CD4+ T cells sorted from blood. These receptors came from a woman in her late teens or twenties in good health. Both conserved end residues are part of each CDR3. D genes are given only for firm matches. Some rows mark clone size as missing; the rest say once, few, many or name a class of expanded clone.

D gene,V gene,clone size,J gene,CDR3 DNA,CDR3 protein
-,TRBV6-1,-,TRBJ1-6,TGTGCCAGCAGTCGGGGGGGCTCCTATAATTCACCCCTCCACTTT,CASSRGGSYNSPLHF
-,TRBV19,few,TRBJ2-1,TGTGCCAGTAGTTACCTGGATGGGCCGACCTACTACAATGAGCAGTTCTTC,CASSYLDGPTYYNEQFF
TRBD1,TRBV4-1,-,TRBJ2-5,TGCGCCAGCAGCCAACAACTACAGGGGTGGGAGACCCAGTACTTC,CASSQQLQGWETQYF
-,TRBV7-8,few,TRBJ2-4,TGTGCCAGCCCCAGGAAGCCCTCCCCGGTGGCCAAAAACATTCAGTACTTC,CASPRKPSPVAKNIQYF
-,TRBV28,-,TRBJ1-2,TGTGCCAGCAGTTCCCAACAGGGCGGGCAGGTTGGCTACACCTTC,CASSSQQGGQVGYTF
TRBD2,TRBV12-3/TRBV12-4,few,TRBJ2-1,TGTGCCAGCGAAGCCGGACTAGCGGGAGCCAGTGAGCAGTTCTTC,CASEAGLAGASEQFF
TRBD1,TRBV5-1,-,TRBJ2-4,TGCGCCAGCAGCCCGGGACAGACGATAGCCAAAAACATTCAGTACTTC,CASSPGQTIAKNIQYF
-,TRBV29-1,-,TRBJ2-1,TGCAGCGTTGCGGGCCGGCTAGCGAGCAATGAGCAGTTCTTC,CSVAGRLASNEQFF
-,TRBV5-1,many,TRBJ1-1,TGCGCCAGCAGCTTGGAGGGGGGGGCCACTGAAGCTTTCTTT,CASSLEGGATEAFF
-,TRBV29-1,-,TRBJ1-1,TGCAGCGTTGTAGCGCCGAACACTGAAGCTTTCTTT,CSVVAPNTEAFF
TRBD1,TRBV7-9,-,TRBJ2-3,TGTGCCTGTACGGGACAGGGTAGGGATACGCAGTATTTT,CACTGQGRDTQYF
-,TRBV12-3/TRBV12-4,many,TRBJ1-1,TGTGCCAGCAGGCCCATGGGGGGATCGGGAACTGAAGCTTTCTTT,CASRPMGGSGTEAFF
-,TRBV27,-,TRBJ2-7,TGTGCCAGCAGTCTAGCTGCAACCTACGAGCAGTACTTC,CASSLAATYEQYF
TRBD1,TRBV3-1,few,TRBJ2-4,TGTGCCAGCAGCCTAGGGGACAGGAGACTATCCAAAAACATTCAGTACTTC,CASSLGDRRLSKNIQYF
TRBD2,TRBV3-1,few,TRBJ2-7,TGTGCCAGCAGCTACGGGGGACTAGGCTCCTACGAGCAGTACTTC,CASSYGGLGSYEQYF
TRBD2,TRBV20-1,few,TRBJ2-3,TGCAGTGCTAGACCGTCTGAGGCGGGAGTGACAGATACGCAGTATTTT,CSARPSEAGVTDTQYF
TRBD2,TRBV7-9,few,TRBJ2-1,TGTGCCAGCACGCTCTCCGGGACTAGCGGGAGAAATGAGCAGTTCTTC,CASTLSGTSGRNEQFF
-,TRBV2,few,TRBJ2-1,TGTGCCAGCAGTGAAATCCCAAGGCCCTGGGGCAATGAGCAGTTCTTC,CASSEIPRPWGNEQFF
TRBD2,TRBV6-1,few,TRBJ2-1,TGTGCCAGCAGTACCGGGACTAGCGGCAGATCCTACAATGAGCAGTTCTTC,CASSTGTSGRSYNEQFF
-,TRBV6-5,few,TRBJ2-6,TGTGCCAGCAGTTATAACTCTGGGGCCAACGTCCTGACTTTC,CASSYNSGANVLTF
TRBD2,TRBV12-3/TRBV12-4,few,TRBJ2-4,TGTGCCAGCAGTACAGGGACTAGCGTAAACATTCAGTACTTC,CASSTGTSVNIQYF
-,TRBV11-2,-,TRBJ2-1,TGTGCCAGCAGCCCATCTGGGGGACCATGGGGCAATGAGCAGTTCTTC,CASSPSGGPWGNEQFF
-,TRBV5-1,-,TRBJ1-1,TGCGCCAGCAGAGGGGCCGACGGGAACACTGAAGCTTTCTTT,CASRGADGNTEAFF
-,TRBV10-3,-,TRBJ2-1,TGTGCCATCAGTGACCTGGATGAGCAGTTCTTC,CAISDLDEQFF
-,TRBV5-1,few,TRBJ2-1,TGCGCCAGCAGCTTGGGGATAGCGAATGAGCAGTTCTTC,CASSLGIANEQFF